This T cell receptor beta chain is from a study of cytomegalovirus exposure and HLA in healthy donors. The PCR ran on 60 Vbeta and 13 Jbeta primers. Assay: immunoSEQ multiplex PCR; the TCRdb copy retains only in-frame clones and omits some. The sample has roughly 140,000 clones, about 72% seen once. General study results and limits: Indistinguishability led to the exclusion of some V segments, TRBV6-2 and TRBV6-3 included. Presence/absence analyses treated sequencing depth as roughly uniform across donors.

The CDR3 extends over 11 amino acids. Per germline, CDR1 SQVTM and CDR2 ANQGSEA. V was pared by 3 bases and J by 7 bases, with 2 bases of the junction left unmatched. All the people who gave samples were healthy bone marrow donors. At sampling all donors were nominally healthy, likely with unrecorded immune exposures. On this clone itself: Its specificity is unknown.

The sequenced sample consisted of PBMCs. The rearrangement uses TRBV29-1 and TRBJ1-2; 7 bases match TRBD1. The clonotype comes from a man aged 40-49 years in good health and CMV-seronegative. CDR3 sequence reads: CSVDAGGGYTF. The DNA of the CDR3 is TGCAGCGTTGACGCAGGGGGTGGCTACACCTTC.